These T cell receptor beta chains were read from a single sample in a study of PD-L1 blockade in urothelial cancer. Clones were read by immunoSEQ multiplex PCR, and TCRdb kept only the in-frame ones, dropping some. The table has 85,000 to 90,000 clones, roughly nine tenths seen once; the top ten hold approximately 10%. This specimen was PBMCs, taken around atezolizumab (anti-PD-L1) treatment. These TCRs come from a man in his 60s with urothelial cancer. Each CDR3 is given with its conserved first and last residue. A D gene is named only where the DNA matches it firmly. The size of a clone is reported for some rows only, either as once, few or many, or as a class for expanded clones.

v_call: TRBV4-3; j_call: TRBJ1-2; d_call: NA; clone_size: NA; cdr3_length: 15; cdr3_aa: CASSQGRGPFYGYTF; cdr3_nt: TGCGCCAGCAGCCAAGGAAGGGGCCCTTTCTATGGCTACACCTTC
v_call: TRBV6-6; j_call: TRBJ1-5; d_call: TRBD1; clone_size: NA; cdr3_length: 13; cdr3_aa: CASRDRPNQPQHF; cdr3_nt: TGTGCCAGCAGGGACAGGCCAAATCAGCCCCAGCATTTT
v_call: TRBV5-1; j_call: TRBJ2-1; d_call: TRBD1; clone_size: NA; cdr3_length: 15; cdr3_aa: CASSTGGQLVNEQFF; cdr3_nt: TGCGCCAGCAGCACAGGGGGGCAGTTAGTAAATGAGCAGTTCTTC
v_call: TRBV7-3; j_call: TRBJ2-7; d_call: NA; clone_size: NA; cdr3_length: 13; cdr3_aa: CASNHSGSYEQYF; cdr3_nt: TGTGCCAGCAACCATAGCGGATCCTACGAGCAGTACTTC
v_call: TRBV7-8; j_call: TRBJ2-5; d_call: TRBD2; clone_size: many; cdr3_length: 15; cdr3_aa: CASSFRLAGGETQYF; cdr3_nt: TGTGCCAGCAGCTTCCGACTAGCGGGAGGGGAGACCCAGTACTTC
v_call: TRBV18; j_call: TRBJ1-1; d_call: NA; clone_size: few; cdr3_length: 13; cdr3_aa: CASSPQGGTEAFF; cdr3_nt: TGTGCCAGCTCACCTCAGGGTGGCACTGAAGCTTTCTTT
v_call: TRBV10-3; j_call: TRBJ2-7; d_call: NA; clone_size: NA; cdr3_length: 17; cdr3_aa: CAISESSGGLSSYEQYF; cdr3_nt: TGTGCCATCAGTGAGTCGAGTGGCGGGCTAAGCTCCTACGAGCAGTACTTC
v_call: TRBV5-1; j_call: TRBJ2-1; d_call: TRBD2; clone_size: once; cdr3_length: 17; cdr3_aa: CASSLSSGGSRGNEQFF; cdr3_nt: TGCGCCAGCAGCCTATCGAGCGGGGGTAGCCGTGGGAATGAGCAGTTCTTC
v_call: TRBV30; j_call: TRBJ1-5; d_call: NA; clone_size: NA; cdr3_length: 17; cdr3_aa: CAWSPTGLVGSNQPQHF; cdr3_nt: TGTGCCTGGAGTCCTACAGGGTTGGTCGGAAGCAATCAGCCCCAGCATTTT
v_call: TRBV9; j_call: TRBJ1-2; d_call: TRBD1; clone_size: NA; cdr3_length: 15; cdr3_aa: CASSDDRGDSYGYTF; cdr3_nt: TGTGCCAGCAGCGACGACAGGGGTGATTCCTATGGCTACACCTTC
v_call: TRBV6-5; j_call: TRBJ2-5; d_call: TRBD2; clone_size: NA; cdr3_length: 14; cdr3_aa: CASTFPGREGTQYF; cdr3_nt: TGTGCCAGCACTTTCCCGGGGCGGGAGGGGACCCAGTACTTC
v_call: TRBV7-2; j_call: TRBJ2-1; d_call: TRBD2; clone_size: once; cdr3_length: 15; cdr3_aa: CASSSGTSGYNEQFF; cdr3_nt: TGTGCCAGCAGCTCCGGGACTAGCGGCTACAATGAGCAGTTCTTC
v_call: TRBV5-1; j_call: TRBJ1-1; d_call: NA; clone_size: NA; cdr3_length: 16; cdr3_aa: CASSLGGTAPNTEAFF; cdr3_nt: TGCGCCAGCAGCTTGGGCGGGACCGCGCCGAACACTGAAGCTTTCTTT
v_call: TRBV29-1; j_call: TRBJ2-1; d_call: NA; clone_size: NA; cdr3_length: 11; cdr3_aa: CSVSNGNEQFF; cdr3_nt: TGCAGCGTGAGCAATGGTAATGAGCAGTTCTTC
v_call: TRBV18; j_call: TRBJ2-1; d_call: TRBD2; clone_size: NA; cdr3_length: 17; cdr3_aa: CASSPRLAGGPADEQFF; cdr3_nt: TGTGCCAGCTCACCACGTCTAGCGGGAGGGCCTGCCGATGAGCAGTTCTTC
v_call: TRBV19; j_call: TRBJ1-1; d_call: TRBD1; clone_size: NA; cdr3_length: 13; cdr3_aa: CASSVDRDTEAFF; cdr3_nt: TGTGCCAGTAGTGTCGACAGGGACACTGAAGCTTTCTTT
v_call: TRBV7-3; j_call: TRBJ1-1; d_call: TRBD1; clone_size: NA; cdr3_length: 15; cdr3_aa: CASSASGQANTEAFF; cdr3_nt: TGTGCCAGCAGCGCTTCGGGACAGGCGAACACTGAAGCTTTCTTT
v_call: TRBV30; j_call: TRBJ1-5; d_call: TRBD1; clone_size: NA; cdr3_length: 13; cdr3_aa: CAWNTGAGQPQHF; cdr3_nt: TGTGCCTGGAATACAGGGGCCGGTCAGCCCCAGCATTTT
v_call: TRBV4-1; j_call: TRBJ2-1; d_call: TRBD2; clone_size: NA; cdr3_length: 16; cdr3_aa: CASSSGLVRSYNEQFF; cdr3_nt: TGCGCCAGCAGCTCCGGACTAGTTAGATCCTACAATGAGCAGTTCTTC
v_call: TRBV18; j_call: TRBJ2-2; d_call: TRBD1; clone_size: NA; cdr3_length: 13; cdr3_aa: CASSPDRAGELFF; cdr3_nt: TGTGCCAGCTCACCAGACAGGGCCGGGGAGCTGTTTTTT
v_call: TRBV18; j_call: TRBJ2-1; d_call: TRBD1; clone_size: NA; cdr3_length: 16; cdr3_aa: CASSPNPGQVVEEQFF; cdr3_nt: TGTGCCAGCTCACCCAATCCGGGACAGGTAGTCGAAGAGCAGTTCTTC
v_call: TRBV4-2; j_call: TRBJ1-4; d_call: NA; clone_size: few; cdr3_length: 12; cdr3_aa: CASSQSQAPLDF; cdr3_nt: TGTGCCAGCAGCCAATCACAGGCGCCTCTAGATTTT
v_call: TRBV9; j_call: TRBJ2-3; d_call: TRBD1; clone_size: NA; cdr3_length: 14; cdr3_aa: CASSVGQGVDTQYF; cdr3_nt: TGTGCCAGCAGCGTAGGACAGGGTGTAGATACGCAGTATTTT
v_call: TRBV4-2; j_call: TRBJ2-1; d_call: TRBD2; clone_size: NA; cdr3_length: 16; cdr3_aa: CASSPRTSGGAYEQFF; cdr3_nt: TGTGCCAGCAGCCCGCGGACTAGCGGGGGGGCATATGAGCAGTTCTTC
v_call: TRBV30; j_call: TRBJ1-2; d_call: NA; clone_size: NA; cdr3_length: 14; cdr3_aa: CAWARGGQNYGYTF; cdr3_nt: TGTGCCTGGGCCCGGGGGGGGCAGAACTATGGCTACACCTTC
v_call: TRBV6-5; j_call: TRBJ1-5; d_call: NA; clone_size: NA; cdr3_length: 15; cdr3_aa: CASSSRQGSNQPQHF; cdr3_nt: TGTGCCAGCAGCAGCCGGCAGGGCAGCAATCAGCCCCAGCATTTT